The next 30 T cell receptor beta chains were all read from a single sample in a study. TCRdb itself ran the 5' RACE reads through MiXCR, one entry per CDR3 protein. Of 55,000 to 80,000 distinct CDR3 sequences listed, approximately 22% were seen once; the top ten hold under 3.5%. Sequences were obtained from memory CD4+ T cells sorted from a lymph node. As for subset: memory CD4+ T cells, CD4+CD45RO+CD25-. The receptors come from a female donor with breast cancer.

This clonotype was observed a few times. The chain carries TRBV7-8 and TRBJ2-3; perhaps TRBD2 as D (6 bases). This CDR3 has 16 residues. The germline CDR1 and CDR2 sequences are SGHVS and FQNEAQ. V dropped 5 bases and J dropped 0 bases, with 15 bases sitting between them. The CDR3 is CASSPARGVSTDTQYF. The DNA of the CDR3 is TGTGCCAGCAGCCCCGCCCGCGGGGTAAGCACAGATACGCAGTATTTT.

This chain joins TRBV5-1 and TRBJ1-4; a possible D gene is TRBD1 (5 bases). The CDR3 length is 14 residues. V dropped 2 bases and J dropped 10 bases, with 15 bases sitting between them. Germline values: CDR1 SGHRS, CDR2 YFSETQ. In DNA form, the CDR3 reads TGCGCCAGCAGCTTATGGGGGACGGGCGGAAAACTGTTTTTT. Translating gives CASSLWGTGGKLFF.

This clonotype has more than one count but fewer than ten. The CDR3 bases are TGTGCCAGCAGTTACCCCGACAGCACAGATACGCAGTATTTT. This encodes CASSYPDSTDTQYF. This chain joins TRBV6-6 and TRBJ2-3; no clear D. The V gene lost 2 bases and the J gene lost 0 bases, with 6 bases spanning the gap. In germline, CDR1 is MNHNY, CDR2 SVGAGI (reference sequence). The CDR3 contains 14 residues.

The chain is built from TRBV11-3 and TRBJ2-7, with D maybe TRBD1 (5 bases). Trimming took off 4 bases at V and 4 bases at J, with 8 bases between the two ends. Germline V gene data show CDR1 as SGHNT and CDR2 as YENEEA. The CDR3 consists of 12 residues. The CDR3 DNA reads TGTGCCAGCAGCTCGGACATTTACGAGCAGTACTTC. Protein product: CASSSDIYEQYF.

The chain is built from TRBV11-3 and TRBJ1-1; D unresolved. CDR3 length: 11 amino acids. Germline loops: CDR1 SGHNT, CDR2 YENEEA. V was clipped by 4 bases and J by 10 bases, with 10 bases between them. The CDR3 sequence is CASSSRVGAFF. The CDR3 nucleotides read TGTGCCAGCAGCTCGAGGGTAGGAGCTTTCTTT.

This clonotype has only a few counts. This chain joins TRBV20-1 and TRBJ2-5; D remains unclear. The germline V gene has CDR1 DFQATT and CDR2 SNEGSKA (reference sequence). This CDR3 has 11 amino acids. The V gene lost 5 bases and the J gene lost 0 bases, with 4 bases spanning the gap. CDR3 bases: TGCAGTGCTTGGGACCAAGAGACCCAGTACTTC. It specifies CSAWDQETQYF.

This clonotype was counted at least ten times. CDR3 DNA: TGCAGTGCTAGAGATGGGGACCCCTCTGGGGCCAACGTCCTGACTTTC. Amino acid sequence: CSARDGDPSGANVLTF. The chain is built from TRBV20-1 and TRBJ2-6, with D perhaps being TRBD1 or TRBD2 (5 bases each). The CDR3 length is 16 residues. The V gene's germline CDR1 is DFQATT and CDR2 SNEGSKA (reference sequence). Trimming removed 0 bases from V and 0 bases from J, with 9 bases in between.

This rearrangement joins TRBV5-1 to TRBJ2-1, with 12 nucleotides matching TRBD2. The CDR3 runs 17 residues. Germline V gene data show CDR1 as SGHRS and CDR2 as YFSETQ. The junction had 11 bases not matched to a gene; V was cut back by 4 bases and J by 6 bases. The CDR3 DNA sequence: TGCGCCAGCAGCCCTGAAGTGCTAGCGGGAGGGGGCAATGAGCAGTTCTTC. This sequence encodes CASSPEVLAGGGNEQFF.

This clonotype was found a few times. The chain links TRBV5-1 to TRBJ2-3; D is possibly TRBD2 (6 bases). CDR1 and CDR2 from the germline V gene are SGHRS and YFSETQ. The CDR3 runs 14 residues. With 0 bases removed from V and 2 bases from J, the gap between germline ends came to 7 bases. The CDR3 is CASSLGTTTDTQYF. The CDR3 nucleotides are TGCGCCAGCAGCTTGGGGACTACCACAGATACGCAGTATTTT. The entire variable domain, with the rest obtained from reference TRBV5-1 and TRBJ2-3, is as follows: KAGVTQTPRYLIKTRGQQVTLSCSPISGHRSVSWYQQTPGQGLQFLFEYFSETQRNKGNFPGRFSGRQFSNSRSEMNVSTLELGDSALYLCASSLGTTTDTQYFGPGTRLTVL.

This clonotype was seen many times. V usage is TRBV10-3 and J usage is TRBJ1-5; 7 nucleotides agree with TRBD1. Trimming at V came to 5 bases and at J to 0 bases, leaving 7 bases not matched to a gene. Germline V CDR1 and CDR2: ENHRY, SYGVKD. CDR3 length equals 16 residues. CDR3 loop: CAISSRGSGSNQPQHF. The CDR3 nucleotides are TGTGCCATCAGTTCCAGGGGGAGTGGTAGCAATCAGCCCCAGCATTTT.

The chain links TRBV6-6 to TRBJ2-1; the D is unclear. CDR3 length equals 15 residues. Trimming pared 4 bases from V and 2 bases from J, leaving 12 bases between. Germline CDR1 MNHNY, CDR2 SVGAGI (reference sequence). The CDR3 loop reads CASSSGVSTYNEQFF. As DNA, the CDR3 is TGTGCCAGCAGTTCCGGTGTCAGCACCTACAATGAGCAGTTCTTC.

This clonotype came up once. The chain employs TRBV2 and TRBJ1-1; perhaps TRBD1 as D (6 bases). Looked up from germline, CDR1 is SNHLY and CDR2 is FYNNEI. Deletions cut 10 bases from V and 5 bases from J, with 23 bases between. The CDR3 has 15 amino acids. CDR3 in DNA: TGTGCCACAAGAAATGGGCAGGGGAAAGGAACTGAAGCTTTCTTT. The encoded protein is CATRNGQGKGTEAFF.

The rearrangement joins TRBV24-1 to TRBJ2-3, with TRBD1 as a possible D gene (6 bases). Trimming removed 5 bases at V and 5 bases at J, with 13 bases between. In germline, CDR1 is KGHDR, CDR2 SFDVKD. The CDR3 is 14 amino acids. CDR3 sequence: CATSGTALEDTQYF. The CDR3 nucleotides read TGTGCCACCAGTGGGACAGCGCTAGAAGATACGCAGTATTTT.

Turning to this clonotype: One junction end does not reproduce the germline sequence, and a read error may be involved. The chain employs TRBV12-3 or TRBV12-4 and TRBJ2-2; D may be TRBD2 (6 bases). The CDR3 contains 12 residues. The CDR3: CASGRLVGGLFF. The CDR3 nucleotides are TGTGCCAGCGGGCGCCTAGTCGGGGGGCTGTTTTTT.

This clonotype was detected many times. The chain carries TRBV7-2 and TRBJ2-1; 9 bases are a match to TRBD1. The CDR3 extends over 13 amino acids. CDR1 is SGHTA and CDR2 is FQGNSA in the germline V gene. V trimming: 8 bases; J trimming: 12 bases; junction bases outside the gene matches: 11. CDR3 in amino acids: CASCRDRVERQFF. DNA for the CDR3: TGTGCCAGCTGCCGGGACAGGGTTGAGCGGCAGTTCTTC.

The chain couples TRBV20-1 to TRBJ2-5; 7 bases are a match to TRBD2. There are 14 residues in the CDR3. The ends lost 5 bases at V and 5 bases at J; junction bases unmatched: 11. Germline assignment: CDR1 DFQATT and CDR2 SNEGSKA (reference sequence). The DNA for the CDR3 is TGCAGTGCTGAAAATCGGGGACTAATGGAGACCCAGTACTTC. It yields the protein CSAENRGLMETQYF.

The rearrangement links TRBV28 to TRBJ1-5, with 7 bases lining up with TRBD1. The CDR3 contains 19 residues. Per germline, CDR1 MDHEN and CDR2 SYDVKM. Losses at the gene ends were 5 bases for V and 3 bases for J; bases not matched to a gene: 19. The CDR3 spells CASSLHRDRAGALNQPQHF. The CDR3 coding sequence is TGTGCCAGCAGTCTACATAGGGACAGAGCGGGGGCCCTCAATCAGCCCCAGCATTTT.

This clonotype appeared many times. The genes are TRBV7-2 and TRBJ2-3; D is possibly TRBD2 (5 bases). Germline V gives CDR1 SGHTA, CDR2 FQGNSA. CDR3 length: 13 residues. Trimming took off 6 bases at V and 2 bases at J, with 9 bases between the two ends. The DNA for the CDR3 is TGTGCCAGCAGGCCGGGGTCCACAGATACGCAGTATTTT. Translated, it gives CASRPGSTDTQYF.

This rearrangement joins TRBV5-1 to TRBJ2-3, with 11 bases identical to TRBD2. CDR3 size: 16 residues. The ends lost 4 bases at V and 6 bases at J; junction bases unmatched: 10. Looked up from germline, CDR1 is SGHRS and CDR2 is YFSETQ. CDR3 coding DNA: TGCGCCAGCAGCCCGCGGCTAGCGGGAGGCGAGGATACGCAGTATTTT. It is translated as CASSPRLAGGEDTQYF. Filled out from reference TRBV5-1 and TRBJ2-3, the complete variable domain reads KAGVTQTPRYLIKTRGQQVTLSCSPISGHRSVSWYQQTPGQGLQFLFEYFSETQRNKGNFPGRFSGRQFSNSRSEMNVSTLELGDSALYLCASSPRLAGGEDTQYFGPGTRLTVL.

This clonotype was detected many times. The V gene is TRBV19, the J gene TRBJ1-1; TRBD1 might be the D (6 bases). Germline V gene sequence: CDR1 LNHDA, CDR2 SQIVND (reference sequence). The CDR3 is made up of 13 amino acids. Trimming removed 5 bases at V and 8 bases at J, with 15 bases between. This CDR3 is CASSAYRVGEAFF. The CDR3 DNA reads as TGTGCCAGTAGTGCATACAGGGTGGGCGAAGCTTTCTTT.

This clonotype occurred a few times. The chain has TRBV7-3 and TRBJ2-7, with TRBD2 matching 7 bases. The V gene end was trimmed by 2 bases and the J gene end by 2 bases; junction bases not matched to a gene: 6. Germline lookup yields CDR1 SGHTA and CDR2 FQGTGA. This CDR3 has 15 amino acids. The CDR3 nucleotides read TGTGCCAGCAGCTTAGATCGCGGGGGAACCTACGAGCAGTACTTC. Protein: CASSLDRGGTYEQYF.

This clonotype was seen ten or more times. The rearrangement uses TRBV5-5 and TRBJ2-3; TRBD2 agrees at 14 bases. This CDR3 contains 17 residues. In germline, CDR1 is SGHKS, CDR2 YYEKEE (reference sequence). J was trimmed by 2 bases and V by 4 bases; bases with no gene match: 6. CDR3 sequence (DNA): TGTGCCAGCAGCCCTCGGACTAGCGGGGGGTTCACAGATACGCAGTATTTT. The encoded protein is CASSPRTSGGFTDTQYF.

The chain uses TRBV29-1 and TRBJ2-1; 9 nucleotides align to TRBD1. CDR1 and CDR2 (germline): SQVTM, ANQGSEA. After removal of 4 bases from V and 4 bases from J, the junction contained 2 bases not matched to a gene. CDR3 size: 13 residues. This chain's CDR3 is CSVAGQGYNEQFF. CDR3 nucleotide sequence: TGCAGCGTTGCAGGACAGGGGTACAATGAGCAGTTCTTC.

As for this clonotype: A read error is possible here, since a much larger clone lies one base away. The rearrangement links TRBV5-4 to TRBJ2-5, with D perhaps matching TRBD1 (5 bases). Germline V gene data show CDR1 as SGHNT and CDR2 as YYREEE (reference sequence). The CDR3 extends over 15 amino acids. The CDR3: CAGSLGLEIQETQYF. The CDR3 DNA is TGTGCCGGCAGCTTGGGGCTGGAGATCCAAGAGACCCAGTACTTC.

This clonotype was seen a handful of times. The J gene is TRBJ2-5, the V gene TRBV5-1, with D maybe TRBD2 (5 bases). The CDR3 runs 13 residues. In germline, CDR1 is SGHRS, CDR2 YFSETQ. V lost 4 bases, J lost 3 bases, and 10 bases lay in between. This CDR3 is CASSLGEKETQYF. The CDR3 nucleotides are TGCGCCAGCAGCCTTGGGGAGAAAGAGACCCAGTACTTC. The full variable domain, rest sourced from reference TRBV5-1 and TRBJ2-5, is KAGVTQTPRYLIKTRGQQVTLSCSPISGHRSVSWYQQTPGQGLQFLFEYFSETQRNKGNFPGRFSGRQFSNSRSEMNVSTLELGDSALYLCASSLGEKETQYFGPGTRLLVL.

This clonotype turned up a few times. The chain couples TRBV5-1 to TRBJ2-3; the match to TRBD2 covers 10 bases. The CDR3 has 16 residues. V lost 2 bases and J lost 4; bases outside the gene matches: 7. From germline, CDR1 is SGHRS and CDR2 YFSETQ. The CDR3 bases are TGCGCCAGCAGCTTTTCTAGCGGGAGTTCCCCAGATACGCAGTATTTT. Encoded protein: CASSFSSGSSPDTQYF. Complete variable domain (other parts from reference TRBV5-1 and TRBJ2-3): KAGVTQTPRYLIKTRGQQVTLSCSPISGHRSVSWYQQTPGQGLQFLFEYFSETQRNKGNFPGRFSGRQFSNSRSEMNVSTLELGDSALYLCASSFSSGSSPDTQYFGPGTRLTVL.

This clonotype appeared many times. This sequence joins TRBV20-1 and TRBJ2-1, with no clear D. V lost 6 bases and J 8 bases, leaving 17 bases between the germline ends. The CDR3 runs to 13 residues. Germline V gene data show CDR1 as DFQATT and CDR2 as SNEGSKA (reference sequence). The CDR3 is CSAPEGVSDEQFF. The CDR3 nucleotides read TGCAGTGCCCCGGAAGGCGTTAGTGATGAGCAGTTCTTC.

For this clonotype: This could be a read error, since a much larger clone is one nucleotide away. The rearrangement links TRBV12-3 or TRBV12-4 to TRBJ2-1, with TRBD2 identical over 9 bases. The CDR3 length is 15 residues. V shed 6 bases, J shed 5 bases, and the junction held 8 bases outside the gene matches. CDR3 sequence: CASRNSGRPNNEQFF. DNA of the CDR3: TGTGCCAGCAGGAATAGCGGGAGACCCAACAATGAGCAGTTCTTC.

The chain combines TRBV5-1 with TRBJ2-7; D assignment may be TRBD1 or TRBD2 (5 bases each). V was shortened by 4 bases and J by 2 bases, with 13 bases between the two germline ends. The germline V gene has CDR1 SGHRS and CDR2 YFSETQ. The CDR3 spans 14 residues. Here the CDR3 DNA reads TGCGCCAGCAGCCTGAGGGGAACGGCCTACGAGCAGTACTTC. It specifies CASSLRGTAYEQYF.

The rearrangement links TRBV7-2 to TRBJ1-6; possible D gene TRBD1, 6 bases. Trimming left V 5 bases short and J 5 bases short, with 13 bases between. Germline V gene sequence: CDR1 SGHTA, CDR2 FQGNSA. The length of the CDR3 is 15 residues. CDR3 coding DNA: TGTGCCAGCAGCACTCGACAGGCCGATAATTCACCCCTCCACTTT. This translates into CASSTRQADNSPLHF.